This T cell receptor (beta chain) was identified in a study of blood T cell repertoires in COVID-19. At the level of the study: COVID-19 samples from acute and convalescent phases originated in the United States, Italy and Spain. Sample material is recorded as cDNA or gDNA derived from T cells, B-cell-depleted T cells, or PBMCs.

Original processing methods: Reference gene primer amplification gave nucleated cell count estimates. The table came from immunoSEQ multiplex PCR; TCRdb's copy has only in-frame clones and leaves some out. Clonal size and the V and J genes are those of that table, whereas D and trimming came from the DNA. The sample lists around 30,000 clones, 93% occurring once. Deletions cut 5 bases from V and 2 bases from J, with 10 bases between. The CDR3 extends over 13 amino acids. Sequenced input: peripheral blood. This chain joins TRBV12-3 or TRBV12-4 and TRBJ2-7, with D tentatively TRBD2 (7 bases). The receptor was derived from a male donor with active COVID-19. This CDR3 is CASSKGGTYEQYF. Here the CDR3 DNA reads TGTGCCAGCAGTAAGGGGGGGACCTACGAGCAGTACTTC.